Each of the 11 T cell receptor beta chains below was sequenced from the same sample in a study of shared clonotypes between healthy human individuals. Assay used: immunoSEQ multiplex PCR; TCRdb lists only in-frame clones, some missing. The data show around 700,000 clones, around 72% seen once. Sequenced input: memory CD4+ T cells sorted from blood. Documented subset: CD45RA-negative fraction. These receptors came from a woman in her 30s in good health.

At least ten counts were recorded for this clone. The chain links TRBV18 to TRBJ1-3, with D possibly being TRBD1 (5 bases). Per the germline V gene, CDR1 is KGHSH and CDR2 is LQKENI. Trimming took 6 bases from V and 2 from J, leaving 14 bases between them. CDR3 size: 15 residues. The CDR3 nucleotides read TGTGCCAGCTCCGGTCTGGGGGAGCCTGGAAACACCATATATTTT. Residues: CASSGLGEPGNTIYF.

The rearrangement uses TRBV28 and TRBJ2-7, with 9 nucleotides matching TRBD1. The CDR3 covers 15 residues. Germline loops: CDR1 MDHEN, CDR2 SYDVKM. The trim removed 8 bases at V and 6 bases at J, leaving 14 bases unmatched. The DNA of the CDR3 is TGTGCCAGCCAATTAGGGACAGGGCAGTTTAGCGAGCAGTACTTC. This encodes CASQLGTGQFSEQYF.

V is TRBV5-1 and J is TRBJ1-1; D is undetermined. CDR3 length: 13 amino acids. Germline assignment: CDR1 SGHRS and CDR2 YFSETQ. V was pared by 0 bases and J by 8 bases, with 11 bases between. CDR3 nucleotide sequence: TGCGCCAGCAGCTTGGCCATCCGGGCAGAAGCTTTCTTT. Encoded protein: CASSLAIRAEAFF.

This clone was found many times. This sample also contains other DNA sequences that code for the same CDR3. The chain recombines TRBV5-1 with TRBJ1-1; no clear D. CDR3 length equals 13 residues. The ends were cut back, 2 bases at V and 1 base at J, with 6 bases in the middle. Germline assignment: CDR1 SGHRS and CDR2 YFSETQ. The CDR3 protein is CASSFAGNTEAFF. In DNA, the CDR3 is TGCGCCAGCAGCTTTGCAGGGAACACTGAAGCTTTCTTT.

The chain couples TRBV28 to TRBJ1-4; TRBD1 matches at 8 bases. Per germline, CDR1 MDHEN and CDR2 SYDVKM. The trim removed 5 bases at V and 2 bases at J, leaving 7 bases unmatched. CDR3 length: 16 residues. The CDR3 DNA reads as TGTGCCAGCAGTACCGGACAGGGTCTCACTAATGAAAAACTGTTTTTT. It is translated as CASSTGQGLTNEKLFF. Combining the CDR3 with reference TRBV28 and TRBJ1-4 gives the whole variable domain DVKVTQSSRYLVKRTGEKVFLECVQDMDHENMFWYRQDPGLGLRLIYFSYDVKMKEKGDIPEGYSVSREKKERFSLILESASTNQTSMYLCASSTGQGLTNEKLFFGSGTQLSVL.

V is TRBV5-1 and J is TRBJ2-7, with 8 bases aligning to TRBD2. The V gene's germline CDR1 is SGHRS and CDR2 YFSETQ. V gave up 4 bases and J gave up 6 bases; unmatched junction bases: 12. This CDR3 is built from 15 residues. CDR3 sequence: CASSLTGTSSVEQYF. Here the CDR3 DNA reads TGCGCCAGCAGCCTCACCGGGACTAGTAGTGTCGAGCAGTACTTC.

This rearrangement joins TRBV13 to TRBJ2-7; 13 nucleotides align to TRBD2. Trimming cost V 2 bases and J 5 bases; bases outside gene matches: 12. CDR1 and CDR2 (germline): PRHDT, FYEKMQ (reference sequence). The CDR3 spans 18 residues. The CDR3 nucleotides are TGTGCCAGCAGCTTATCGGGGGGCGGGACTAGCGGGATGAACGAGCAGTACTTC. It is translated as CASSLSGGGTSGMNEQYF.

This chain links TRBV15 with TRBJ1-3; D is uncertain. From germline, CDR1 is LNHNV and CDR2 YYDKDF (reference sequence). The CDR3 is made up of 18 amino acids. The V and J ends lost 1 base and 4 bases respectively, with 20 bases between them. CDR3 loop: CATSRVHTGQVSGNTIYF. CDR3 bases: TGTGCCACCAGCAGAGTGCACACCGGCCAGGTCTCCGGAAACACCATATATTTT.

The chain has TRBV10-3 and TRBJ2-1; a possible D gene is TRBD2 (5 bases). The CDR3 extends over 16 amino acids. The V end was cut by 5 bases, the J end by 1 base, with 15 bases between. Per the germline V gene, CDR1 is ENHRY and CDR2 is SYGVKD. Here the CDR3 reads CAISPRGSESYNEQFF. CDR3 sequence (DNA): TGTGCCATCAGTCCGCGTGGGAGTGAGTCCTACAATGAGCAGTTCTTC.

The chain links TRBV19 to TRBJ2-7; 9 bases line up with TRBD1. Germline CDR1 is LNHDA and CDR2 is SQIVND (reference sequence). Germline trimming cut 1 base from V and 2 bases from J; bases unmatched to any gene: 6. The CDR3 has 16 residues. The CDR3 protein is CASSIGGQGPTYEQYF. For the CDR3, the DNA is TGTGCCAGTAGTATAGGGGGACAGGGTCCCACCTACGAGCAGTACTTC. Complete variable domain (other parts from reference TRBV19 and TRBJ2-7): DGGITQSPKYLFRKEGQNVTLSCEQNLNHDAMYWYRQDPGQGLRLIYYSQIVNDFQKGDIAEGYSVSREKKESFPLTVTSAQKNPTAFYLCASSIGGQGPTYEQYFGPGTRLTVT.

As for this clone: At the DNA level, this CDR3 is encoded by other sequences in the same sample as well. This rearrangement joins TRBV7-9 to TRBJ2-1; TRBD2 matches at 7 bases. The germline V gene encodes CDR1 SEHNR and CDR2 FQNEAQ (reference sequence). CDR3 length: 12 amino acids. Germline trimming cut 2 bases from V and 10 bases from J; bases unmatched to any gene: 2. The CDR3 is CASSLPGGEQFF. DNA for the CDR3: TGTGCCAGCAGCTTACCCGGGGGGGAGCAGTTCTTC.